What follows are 14 T cell receptor beta chains derived from one specimen sequenced in a study of breast tumors, draining lymph nodes, adjacent tissues. Samples came from axillary lymph nodes draining the breast cancer. From the multiplex PCR reads, TCRdb called clonotypes with MiXCR, one entry per CDR3 protein. The sample has 290,000 or so distinct CDR3 sequences, more than 30% seen once. Source material: axillary lymph node tissue. Receptors originate from a female donor with breast cancer. Some clones in this sample may be carry-over from other donors' samples.

This clonotype was detected many times. CDR3 amino acids: CASSELDSPLHF. The CDR3 nucleotides are TGTGCCAGTAGCGAATTGGATTCACCCCTCCACTTT. The J gene is TRBJ1-6, the V gene TRBV19; D is unresolved. The V and J ends lost 6 bases and 8 bases respectively, with 8 bases between them. The CDR3 consists of 12 residues. Germline V gene data show CDR1 as LNHDA and CDR2 as SQIVND (reference sequence).

This clonotype was recorded at least ten times. The J gene is TRBJ2-1, the V gene TRBV10-2; tentative D call: TRBD1 (6 bases). The CDR3 is 16 amino acids. Per the germline V gene, CDR1 is WSHSY and CDR2 is SAAADI. The germline V and J ends were trimmed by 0 bases and 9 bases, with 18 bases remaining between them. The CDR3 spells CASSESIQGHGVEQFF. The CDR3 DNA follows: TGCGCCAGCAGTGAGTCGATTCAGGGACACGGAGTTGAGCAGTTCTTC.

This clonotype showed up just a few times. CDR3 bases: TGTGCCAGCAGCTCCAGGGACAGGGCGTTCGACGAGCAGTACTTC. Translating gives CASSSRDRAFDEQYF. The genes are TRBV5-8 and TRBJ2-7; 9 bases match TRBD1. Germline V gene sequence: CDR1 SGHTS, CDR2 YDEGEE. J gave up 5 bases and V 3 bases, and 9 bases lay outside the gene matches. The CDR3 runs 15 residues. The whole variable domain, remainder taken from reference TRBV5-8 and TRBJ2-7, is EAGVTQSPTHLIKTRGQQATLRCSPISGHTSVYWYQQALGLGLQFLLWYDEGEERNRGNFPPRFSGRQFPNYSSELNVNALELEDSALYLCASSSRDRAFDEQYFGPGTRLTVT.

This clonotype was recorded at least ten times. The J gene is TRBJ1-2, the V gene TRBV6-6, with 9 bases aligning to TRBD1. Germline V gene lookup returns CDR1 MNHNY and CDR2 SVGAGI (reference sequence). This CDR3 region has 16 residues. V trimming: 2 bases; J trimming: 8 bases; junction bases outside the gene matches: 12. The CDR3 protein is CASSYARDRETRGYTF. CDR3 coding DNA: TGTGCCAGCAGTTACGCGCGGGACAGGGAAACTAGGGGCTACACCTTC.

About this clonotype: Just one base apart from a much larger clone, this may be a read error. The V gene is TRBV4-3, the J gene TRBJ2-2; no reliable D call. The germline V gene encodes CDR1 LGHNA and CDR2 YSLEER. The CDR3 length is 15 residues. CDR3 in amino acids: CASGQDELPTGELFF. The CDR3 region has the DNA TGCGCCAGCGGCCAAGATGAACTACCCACCGGGGAGCTGTTTTTT.

V and J are TRBV6-2 or TRBV6-3 and TRBJ2-7, with 13 positions matching TRBD2. The junction had 1 base not matched to a gene; V was cut back by 5 bases and J by 3 bases. Germline V gene sequence: CDR1 MNHEY, CDR2 SVGEGT. There are 14 residues in the CDR3. As DNA, the CDR3 is TGTGCCAGCAGTGGACTAGCGGGGGACTACGAGCAGTACTTC. Translated: CASSGLAGDYEQYF.

The sample holds many counts of this clonotype. The V and J genes are TRBV20-1 and TRBJ2-5; 12 nucleotides line up with TRBD2. CDR1 and CDR2 (germline): DFQATT, SNEGSKA (reference sequence). The CDR3 is 14 amino acids. V was pared by 2 bases and J by 4 bases, with 2 bases of the junction left unmatched. The DNA of the CDR3 is TGCAGTGCTAGACTAGCGGGAGGGGTAGAGACCCAGTACTTC. This codes for CSARLAGGVETQYF.

About this clonotype itself: The junction does not match germline at one end; this may be a read error. This rearrangement joins TRBV5-1 to TRBJ2-1; 7 bases fit TRBD2. Germline values: CDR1 SGHRS, CDR2 YFSETQ. The CDR3 is 18 amino acids. The CDR3 region is CAGRGPLKRERTYNEQFF. For the CDR3, the DNA is TGTGCCGGCCGTGGGCCCCTGAAGCGGGAAAGGACCTACAATGAGCAGTTCTTC.

This clonotype was seen only a few times. A read error may be the cause here, since a much bigger clone is one base away. CDR3 residues: CGAEDQAGGYTF. The CDR3 bases are TGCGGTGCTGAGGATCAGGCGGGAGGCTACACCTTC. V usage is TRBV20-1 and J usage is TRBJ1-2; D remains unclear. The length of the CDR3 is 12 residues. The germline gives CDR1 DFQATT, CDR2 SNEGSKA (reference sequence).

This clonotype was counted a few times. The rearrangement links TRBV29-1 to TRBJ1-3, with D uncertain. Germline CDR1 reads SQVTM; CDR2 reads ANQGSEA. Trimming shortened V by 5 bases and J by 0 bases, and 11 bases separated the two germline ends. The CDR3 length is 14 residues. The CDR3: CSVSTSASGNTIYF. The CDR3 region has the DNA TGCAGCGTTTCCACGAGTGCCTCTGGAAACACCATATATTTT.

In this sample, this clonotype turned up many times. V is TRBV11-3 and J is TRBJ2-5; D gene unclear. Germline V lookup: CDR1 SGHNT, CDR2 YENEEA. This CDR3 contains 15 residues. V lost 5 bases to trimming and J lost 1 base, with 14 bases between them. CDR3 DNA: TGTGCCAGCAGCGCGAGAGGCGCGGCCCAAGAGACCCAGTACTTC. Amino acid sequence: CASSARGAAQETQYF.

The table lists this clonotype with many counts. The chain carries TRBV11-3 and TRBJ2-7; D is tentatively TRBD1 or TRBD2 (6 bases each). This CDR3 contains 14 residues. Trimming shortened V by 0 bases and J by 2 bases, and 8 bases separated the two germline ends. CDR1 and CDR2 (germline): SGHNT, YENEEA. CDR3 nucleotides: TGTGCCAGCAGCTTAGAGGAGGGGGCCTACGAGCAGTACTTC. Its protein product is CASSLEEGAYEQYF.

Details on this clonotype: It is unclear where the CDR3 begins or ends on the DNA, so no DNA is shown, and the CDR3 is as TCRdb lists it. The chain has TRBV7-2 and TRBJ1-3; TRBD1 is the table's D call, not checked against the DNA. The CDR3 spans 19 residues, counting both ends. Germline V gives CDR1 SGHTA, CDR2 FQGNSA. This CDR3 is CASSGTGYEQYFGPGTIYF.

This clonotype was seen repeatedly, ten times or more. The chain has TRBV4-1 and TRBJ2-1, with 13 bases lining up with TRBD2. The CDR3 is 17 residues long. The V segment lost 3 bases and the J segment 6 bases; nucleotides outside the gene matches: 8. In germline, CDR1 is MGHRA, CDR2 YSYEKL. The CDR3 region is CASSHVTGTSGINEQFF. The CDR3 region has the DNA TGCGCCAGCAGCCACGTGACCGGGACTAGCGGGATCAATGAGCAGTTCTTC.